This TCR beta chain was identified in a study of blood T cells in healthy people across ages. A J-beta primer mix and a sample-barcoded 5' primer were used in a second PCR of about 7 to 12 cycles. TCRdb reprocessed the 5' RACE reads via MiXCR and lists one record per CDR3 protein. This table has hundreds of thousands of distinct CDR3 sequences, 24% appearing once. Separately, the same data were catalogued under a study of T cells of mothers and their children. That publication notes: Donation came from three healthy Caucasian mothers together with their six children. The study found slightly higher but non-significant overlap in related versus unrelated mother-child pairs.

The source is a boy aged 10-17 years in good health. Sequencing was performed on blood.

The CDR3, as DNA: TGTGCCTGGAGTTTAGGTTCCGACGAGCAGTACTTC. Its protein is CAWSLGSDEQYF. The chain joins TRBV30 to TRBJ2-7; D remains unclear. Germline V CDR1 and CDR2: GTSNPN, SVGIG (reference sequence). The ends were cut back, 2 bases at V and 5 bases at J, with 10 bases in the middle. The CDR3 has 12 amino acids.